The next 5 T cell receptor beta chains were all read from a single sample in a study of blood T cell repertoires in COVID-19. Produced via immunoSEQ multiplex PCR; TCRdb's table is partial and in-frame only. Altogether 150,000 or so clones are present, approximately 87% being singletons, with the ten largest covering more than 3%. The sample comprised peripheral blood. All receptors derive from a woman in her 70s with acute or convalescent COVID-19.

This clone has only a few counts. The chain couples TRBV7-2 to TRBJ2-1, with 11 bases that match TRBD1. Losses at the gene ends were 6 bases for V and 4 bases for J; bases not matched to a gene: 5. Germline CDR1 and CDR2: SGHTA and FQGNSA. The CDR3 consists of 15 residues. The CDR3 bases are TGTGCCAGCAGGACCGGGACAGGGGGATACAATGAGCAGTTCTTC. It yields the protein CASRTGTGGYNEQFF.

The CDR3 DNA is TGCAGCGTTGCGTCGACACTTGGCACTGAAGCTTTCTTT. This codes for CSVASTLGTEAFF. The chain employs TRBV29-1 and TRBJ1-1; D is unresolved. This CDR3 contains 13 residues. V lost 4 bases and J lost 4, with 13 bases in between. Germline loops: CDR1 SQVTM, CDR2 ANQGSEA. The full variable domain, its missing parts supplied by reference TRBV29-1 and TRBJ1-1, is SAVISQKPSRDICQRGTSLTIQCQVDSQVTMMFWYRQQPGQSLTLIATANQGSEATYESGFVIDKFPISRPNLTFSTLTVSNMSPEDSSIYLCSVASTLGTEAFFGQGTRLTVV.

V and J are TRBV6-5 and TRBJ2-7; a possible D gene is TRBD1 (6 bases). This CDR3 contains 15 residues. Germline V gene data show CDR1 as MNHEY and CDR2 as SVGAGI. Trimming pared 6 bases from V and 2 bases from J, leaving 17 bases between. CDR3 protein: CASSSDSRATYEQYF. CDR3 nucleotides: TGTGCCAGCAGCTCGGACAGTCGGGCGACCTACGAGCAGTACTTC.

The gene calls are TRBV23-1 and TRBJ1-1, with 10 bases matching TRBD1. TRBV23-1 has ORF status, its function being uncertain. This CDR3 has 18 amino acids. Losses at the gene ends were 7 bases for V and 0 bases for J; bases not matched to a gene: 14. CDR3 loop: CASTGPNGQGGMNTEAFF. CDR3 in DNA: TGCGCCAGCACCGGCCCAAACGGACAGGGGGGTATGAACACTGAAGCTTTCTTT.

The CDR3 sequence: CASSYDRGSSPLHF. CDR3 nucleotide sequence: TGTGCCAGCAGCTATGACAGGGGCAGTTCACCCCTCCACTTT. The V gene is TRBV5-4, the J gene TRBJ1-6, with 8 bases lining up with TRBD1. Germline V gives CDR1 SGHNT, CDR2 YYREEE (reference sequence). The CDR3 totals 14 residues. Trimming removed 3 bases from V and 9 bases from J; junction bases left unmatched: 5.